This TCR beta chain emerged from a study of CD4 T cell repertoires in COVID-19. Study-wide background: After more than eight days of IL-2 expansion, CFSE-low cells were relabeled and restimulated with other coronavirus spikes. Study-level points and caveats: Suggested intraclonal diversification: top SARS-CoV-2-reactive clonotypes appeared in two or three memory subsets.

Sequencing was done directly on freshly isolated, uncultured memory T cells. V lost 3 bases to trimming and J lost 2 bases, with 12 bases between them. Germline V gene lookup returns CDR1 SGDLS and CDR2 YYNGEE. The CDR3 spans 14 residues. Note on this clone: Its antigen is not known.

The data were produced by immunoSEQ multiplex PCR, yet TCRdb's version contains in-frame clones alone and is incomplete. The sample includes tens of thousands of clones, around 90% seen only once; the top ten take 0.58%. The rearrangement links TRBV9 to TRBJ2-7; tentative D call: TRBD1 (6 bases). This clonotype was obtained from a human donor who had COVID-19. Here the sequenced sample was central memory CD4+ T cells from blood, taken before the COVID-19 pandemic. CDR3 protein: CASSANRDTYEQYF. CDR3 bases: TGTGCCAGCAGCGCAAACAGGGATACCTACGAGCAGTACTTC.